This T cell receptor beta chain was obtained from a study of blood T cells in healthy people across ages. Looked up from germline, CDR1 is SGHTA and CDR2 is FQGNSA. The CDR3 totals 14 residues. V lost 5 bases and J 5 bases, leaving 15 bases between the germline ends. A second PCR of 7 to 11 cycles used a sample-barcoded 5' primer and a J-beta primer mix. Via MiXCR, TCRdb re-called the 5' RACE reads, giving one row per CDR3 protein. The data show approximately 960,000 distinct CDR3 sequences, with 25% to 30% seen just once and roughly 10% held by the top ten. These records were also assigned to another study, of T cells of mothers and their children. That work contributes: An overlap that was slightly higher, though non-significant, was seen in related mother-child pairs versus unrelated pairs.

This receptor was obtained from a woman between 40 and 55 years old in good health. The gene calls are TRBV7-2 and TRBJ1-2, with D possibly matching TRBD1 (6 bases). Material for sequencing was blood. The CDR3 region has the DNA TGTGCCAGCAGCCTACAGGGCTTCCCTTATGGCTACACCTTC. Translation: CASSLQGFPYGYTF. Full variable domain (missing parts from reference TRBV7-2 and TRBJ1-2): GAGVSQSPSNKVTEKGKDVELRCDPISGHTALYWYRQSLGQGLEFLIYFQGNSAPDKSGLPSDRFSAERTGGSVSTLTIQRTQQEDSAVYLCASSLQGFPYGYTFGSGTRLTVV.